This TCR beta chain was sequenced during a study of radiotherapy plus CTLA-4 blockade in lung cancer. Study information: Disease control was present in roughly 29% of patients, and objective responses in less than 20%. Study-wide findings and caveats: Researchers report tumor-derived TCR clones expanding in blood after radiotherapy plus ipilimumab. The best predictor of response was reported to be early blood T cell clone dynamics, with interferon-beta.

Of note for this clone: Its antigen is currently unknown. The germline gene is not matched at one end of the junction; a read error may be the cause.

Germline CDR1 reads SGHRS; CDR2 reads YFSETQ. CDR3 size: 15 residues. Focal radiation with ipilimumab CTLA-4 blockade was given to patients with chemo-refractory metastatic non-small-cell lung cancer. This table comes from immunoSEQ multiplex PCR, and its TCRdb copy is limited to in-frame clones, with some not included. Of 90,000 to 150,000 clones in the sample, 78% are singletons; the top ten hold roughly 5%. The TCR sequence derives from a human donor with non-small cell lung cancer who had a partial response to radiotherapy plus ipilimumab. The J gene is TRBJ1-2, the V gene TRBV5-1, with D perhaps TRBD1 (6 bases). Sequencing was performed on peripheral blood, taken from a patient treated with radiotherapy plus ipilimumab. In DNA, the CDR3 is TGCGCCTCCACTAATGATCCAGGGGACCCAGAAGTCAAACACTTC. The encoded protein is CASTNDPGDPEVKHF.